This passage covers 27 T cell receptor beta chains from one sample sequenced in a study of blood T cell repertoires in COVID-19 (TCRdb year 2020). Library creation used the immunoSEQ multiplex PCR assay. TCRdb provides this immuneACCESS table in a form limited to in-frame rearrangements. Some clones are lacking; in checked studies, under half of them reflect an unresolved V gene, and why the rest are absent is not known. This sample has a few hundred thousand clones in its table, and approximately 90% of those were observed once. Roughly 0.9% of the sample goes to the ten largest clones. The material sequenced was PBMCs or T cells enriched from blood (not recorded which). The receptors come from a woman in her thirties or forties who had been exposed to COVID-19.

DNA for the CDR3: TGTGCCAGCAGCTCGGATGGAATCCCGCGGGGCTACACCTTC. This translates into CASSSDGIPRGYTF. The gene calls are TRBV7-6 and TRBJ1-2, with D unresolved. This CDR3 is built from 14 residues. Germline V gene lookup returns CDR1 SGHVS and CDR2 FNYEAQ. V lost 4 bases and J 8 bases, leaving 17 bases between the germline ends. The full variable domain, with the rest looked up from reference TRBV7-6 and TRBJ1-2, is GAGVSQSPRYKVTKRGQDVALRCDPISGHVSLYWYRQALGQGPEFLTYFNYEAQQDKSGLPNDRFSAERPEGSISTLTIQRTEQRDSAMYRCASSSDGIPRGYTFGSGTRLTVV.

This CDR3 reads CASMGVGREGGEAFF. DNA of the CDR3: TGTGCCAGTATGGGGGTCGGCAGGGAGGGAGGTGAAGCTTTCTTT. The V gene is TRBV19, the J gene TRBJ1-1; possible D gene TRBD1, 5 bases. Looked up from germline, CDR1 is LNHDA and CDR2 is SQIVND (reference sequence). Deletions cut 7 bases from V and 7 bases from J, with 22 bases between. CDR3 length equals 15 residues.

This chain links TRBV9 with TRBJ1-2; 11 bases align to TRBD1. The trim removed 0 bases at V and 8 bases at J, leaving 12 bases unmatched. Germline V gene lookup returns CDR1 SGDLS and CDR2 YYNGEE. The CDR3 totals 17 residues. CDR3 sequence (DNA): TGTGCCAGCAGCGTAGCTAAGGACAGGGGGCAAAATAAGGGCTACACCTTC. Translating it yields CASSVAKDRGQNKGYTF.

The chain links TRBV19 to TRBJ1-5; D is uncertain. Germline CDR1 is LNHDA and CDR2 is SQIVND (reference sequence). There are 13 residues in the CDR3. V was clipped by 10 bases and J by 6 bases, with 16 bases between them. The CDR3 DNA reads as TGTGCCACCCTGCGGAATATGCGTCAGCCCCAGCATTTT. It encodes CATLRNMRQPQHF.

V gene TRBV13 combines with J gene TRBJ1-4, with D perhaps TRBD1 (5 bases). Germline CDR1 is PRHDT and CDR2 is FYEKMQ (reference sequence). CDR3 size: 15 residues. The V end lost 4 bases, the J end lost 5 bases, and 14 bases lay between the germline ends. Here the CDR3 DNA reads TGTGCCAGCAGCTGGAAGGGGCAGTTAAATGAAAAACTGTTTTTT. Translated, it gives CASSWKGQLNEKLFF.

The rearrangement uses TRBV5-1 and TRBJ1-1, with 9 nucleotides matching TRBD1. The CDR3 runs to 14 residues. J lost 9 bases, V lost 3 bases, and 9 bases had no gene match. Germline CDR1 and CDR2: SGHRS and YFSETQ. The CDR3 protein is CASSSGTGTTKAFF. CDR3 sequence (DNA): TGCGCCAGCAGCTCCGGGACAGGGACGACGAAAGCTTTCTTT.

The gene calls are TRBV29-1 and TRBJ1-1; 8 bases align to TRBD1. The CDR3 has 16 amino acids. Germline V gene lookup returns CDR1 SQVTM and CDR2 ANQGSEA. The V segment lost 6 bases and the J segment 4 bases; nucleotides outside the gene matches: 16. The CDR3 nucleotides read TGCAGCGTCATTCAAGGACAGGGATCGTACGCCACTGAAGCTTTCTTT. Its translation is CSVIQGQGSYATEAFF.

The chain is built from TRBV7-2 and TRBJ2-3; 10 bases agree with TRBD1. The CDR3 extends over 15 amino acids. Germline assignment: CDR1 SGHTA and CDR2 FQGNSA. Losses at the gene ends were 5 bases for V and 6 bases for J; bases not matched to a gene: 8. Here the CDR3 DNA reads TGTGCCAGCAGCAGCATTGGGACAGGGGCCGATACGCAGTATTTT. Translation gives CASSSIGTGADTQYF.

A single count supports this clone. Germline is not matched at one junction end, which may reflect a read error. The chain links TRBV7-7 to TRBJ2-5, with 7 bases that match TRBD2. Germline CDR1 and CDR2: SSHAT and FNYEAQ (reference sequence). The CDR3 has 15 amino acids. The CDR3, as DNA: TGTGCTAGCAGCGGGCGTGCGGGAGTGGGGGAGACCCAGTACTTC. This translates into CASSGRAGVGETQYF.

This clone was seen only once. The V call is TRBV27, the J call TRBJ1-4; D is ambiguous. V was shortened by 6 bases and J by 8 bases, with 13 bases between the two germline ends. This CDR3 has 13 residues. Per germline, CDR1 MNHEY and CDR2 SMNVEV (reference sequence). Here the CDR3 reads CASRSTWREKLFF. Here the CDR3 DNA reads TGTGCCAGCAGGTCCACCTGGAGGGAAAAACTGTTTTTT.

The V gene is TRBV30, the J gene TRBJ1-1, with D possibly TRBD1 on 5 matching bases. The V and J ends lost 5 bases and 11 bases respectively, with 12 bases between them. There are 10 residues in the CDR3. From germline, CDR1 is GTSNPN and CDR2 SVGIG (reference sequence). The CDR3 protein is CAWGRGWAFF. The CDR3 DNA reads TGTGCCTGGGGAAGGGGATGGGCTTTCTTT.

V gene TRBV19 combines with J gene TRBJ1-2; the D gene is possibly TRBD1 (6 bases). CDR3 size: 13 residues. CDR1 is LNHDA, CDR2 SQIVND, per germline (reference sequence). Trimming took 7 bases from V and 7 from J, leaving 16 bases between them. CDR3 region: CASTIQGRSGYTF. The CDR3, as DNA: TGTGCCAGTACCATACAGGGCCGTTCTGGCTACACCTTC.

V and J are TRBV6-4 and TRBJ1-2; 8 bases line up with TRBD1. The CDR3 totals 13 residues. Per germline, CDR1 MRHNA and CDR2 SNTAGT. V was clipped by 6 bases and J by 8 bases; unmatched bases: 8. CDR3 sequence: CASRDRGSFGYTF. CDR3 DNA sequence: TGTGCCAGCAGAGACAGGGGAAGCTTCGGCTACACCTTC.

CDR3 sequence (DNA): TGTGCCAGCAGCCTAGGGACTAGCGGGAAGGAACAGTACTTC. This sequence encodes CASSLGTSGKEQYF. The chain is built from TRBV7-2 and TRBJ2-7; TRBD2 aligns across 13 bases. Germline trimming cut 5 bases from V and 10 bases from J; bases unmatched to any gene: 8. CDR1 is SGHTA and CDR2 is FQGNSA in the germline V gene. This CDR3 is built from 14 residues.

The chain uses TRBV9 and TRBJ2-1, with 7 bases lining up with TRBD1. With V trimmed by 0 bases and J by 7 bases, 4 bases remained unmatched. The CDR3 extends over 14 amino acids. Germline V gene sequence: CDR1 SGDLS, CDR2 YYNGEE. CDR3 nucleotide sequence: TGTGCCAGCAGCGTAGATAGACAGGGAAATGAGCAGTTCTTC. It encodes CASSVDRQGNEQFF.

The CDR3 bases are TGTGCCACCGCCGGGGATCACAATCAGCCCCAGCATTTT. This translates into CATAGDHNQPQHF. The J gene is TRBJ1-5, the V gene TRBV2; D unclear. Germline V gene sequence: CDR1 SNHLY, CDR2 FYNNEI. The CDR3 runs to 13 residues. The V and J ends lost 10 bases and 3 bases respectively, with 13 bases between them.

CDR3: CASSYSHSGTEAFF. The DNA for the CDR3 is TGTGCCAGCAGTTACTCGCACAGTGGCACTGAAGCTTTCTTT. The chain uses TRBV6-2 or TRBV6-3 and TRBJ1-1, with D unresolved. V lost 0 bases and J lost 4, with 9 bases in between. In germline, CDR1 is MNHEY, CDR2 SVGEGT. CDR3 length: 14 amino acids.

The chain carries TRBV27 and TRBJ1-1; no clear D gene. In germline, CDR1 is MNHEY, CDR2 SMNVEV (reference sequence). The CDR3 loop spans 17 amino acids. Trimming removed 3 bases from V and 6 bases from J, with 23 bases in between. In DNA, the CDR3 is TGTGCCAGCAGTTTTTTTAGCGGGCCGTCCGCTGGCGCTGAAGCTTTCTTT. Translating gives CASSFFSGPSAGAEAFF.

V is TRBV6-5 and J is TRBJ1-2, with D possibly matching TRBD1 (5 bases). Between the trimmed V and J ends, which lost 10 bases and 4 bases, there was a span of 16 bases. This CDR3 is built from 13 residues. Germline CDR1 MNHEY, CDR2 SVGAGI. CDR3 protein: CATKTVYTYGYTF. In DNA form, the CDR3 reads TGTGCCACTAAGACAGTTTACACCTATGGCTACACCTTC.

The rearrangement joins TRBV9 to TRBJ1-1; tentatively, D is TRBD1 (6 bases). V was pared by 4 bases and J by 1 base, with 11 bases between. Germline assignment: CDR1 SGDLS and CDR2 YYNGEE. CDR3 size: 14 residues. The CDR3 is CASSFAGENTEAFF. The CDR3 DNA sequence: TGTGCCAGCAGCTTCGCAGGGGAGAACACTGAAGCTTTCTTT.

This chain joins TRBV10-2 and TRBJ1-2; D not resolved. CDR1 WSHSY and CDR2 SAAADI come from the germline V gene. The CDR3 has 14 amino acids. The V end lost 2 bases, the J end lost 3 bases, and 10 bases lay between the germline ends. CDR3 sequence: CASSEAGFHYGYTF. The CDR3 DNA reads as TGCGCCAGCAGTGAGGCGGGATTCCACTATGGCTACACCTTC.

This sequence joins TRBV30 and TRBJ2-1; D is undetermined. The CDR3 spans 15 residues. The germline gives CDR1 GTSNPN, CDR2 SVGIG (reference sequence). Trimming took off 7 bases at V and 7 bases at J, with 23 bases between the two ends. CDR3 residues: CASSARLSTGNEQFF. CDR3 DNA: TGTGCCTCCTCAGCCCGACTTTCCACCGGGAATGAGCAGTTCTTC.

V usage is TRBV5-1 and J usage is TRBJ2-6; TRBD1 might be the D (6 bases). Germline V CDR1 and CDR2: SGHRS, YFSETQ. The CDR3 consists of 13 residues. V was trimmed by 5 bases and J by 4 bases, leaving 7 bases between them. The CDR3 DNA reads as TGCGCCAGCAGGGGGGCCGGGGCCAACGTCCTGACTTTC. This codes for CASRGAGANVLTF. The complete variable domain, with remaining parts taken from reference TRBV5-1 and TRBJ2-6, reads KAGVTQTPRYLIKTRGQQVTLSCSPISGHRSVSWYQQTPGQGLQFLFEYFSETQRNKGNFPGRFSGRQFSNSRSEMNVSTLELGDSALYLCASRGAGANVLTFGAGSRLTVL.

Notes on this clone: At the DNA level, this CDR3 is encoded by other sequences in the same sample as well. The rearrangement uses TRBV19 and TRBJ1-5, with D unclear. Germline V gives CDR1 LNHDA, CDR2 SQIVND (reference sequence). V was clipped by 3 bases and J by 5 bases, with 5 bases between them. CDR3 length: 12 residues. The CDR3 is CASSIGDQPQHF. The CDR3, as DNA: TGTGCCAGTAGTATCGGAGATCAGCCCCAGCATTTT.

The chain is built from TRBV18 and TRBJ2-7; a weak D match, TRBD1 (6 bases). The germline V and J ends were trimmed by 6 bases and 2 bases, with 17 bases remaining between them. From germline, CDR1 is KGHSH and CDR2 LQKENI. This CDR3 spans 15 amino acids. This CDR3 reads CASSPTRQAAYEQYF. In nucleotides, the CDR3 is TGTGCCAGCTCCCCAACTAGACAGGCGGCCTACGAGCAGTACTTC.

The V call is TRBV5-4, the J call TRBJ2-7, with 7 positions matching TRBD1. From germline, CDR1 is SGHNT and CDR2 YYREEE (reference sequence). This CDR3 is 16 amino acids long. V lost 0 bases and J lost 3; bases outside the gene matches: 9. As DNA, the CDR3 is TGTGCCAGCAGCTTGGGGTCGGGACAGTTGCTCTACGAGCAGTACTTC. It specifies CASSLGSGQLLYEQYF.

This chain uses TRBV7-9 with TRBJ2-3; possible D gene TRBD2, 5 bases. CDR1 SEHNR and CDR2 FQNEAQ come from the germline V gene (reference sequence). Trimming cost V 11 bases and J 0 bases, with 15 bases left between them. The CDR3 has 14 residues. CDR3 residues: CAGEIKSSTDTQYF. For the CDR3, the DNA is TGTGCCGGGGAGATAAAATCTAGCACAGATACGCAGTATTTT.